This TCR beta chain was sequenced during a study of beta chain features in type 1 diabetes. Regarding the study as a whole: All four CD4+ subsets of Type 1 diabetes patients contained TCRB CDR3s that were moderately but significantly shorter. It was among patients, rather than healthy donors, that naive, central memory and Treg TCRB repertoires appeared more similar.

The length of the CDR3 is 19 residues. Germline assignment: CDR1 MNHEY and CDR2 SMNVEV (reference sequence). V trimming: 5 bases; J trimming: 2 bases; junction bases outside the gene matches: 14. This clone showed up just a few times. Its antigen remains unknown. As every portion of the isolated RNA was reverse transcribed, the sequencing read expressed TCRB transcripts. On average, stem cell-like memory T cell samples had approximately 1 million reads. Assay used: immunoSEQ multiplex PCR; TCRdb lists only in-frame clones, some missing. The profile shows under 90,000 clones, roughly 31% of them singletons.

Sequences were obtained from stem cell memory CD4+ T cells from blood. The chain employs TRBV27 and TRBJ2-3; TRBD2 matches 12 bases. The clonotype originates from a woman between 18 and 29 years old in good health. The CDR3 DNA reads TGTGCCAGCAGTCAACAACTAGCGGGAGGCGCGGGCTACACAGATACGCAGTATTTT. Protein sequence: CASSQQLAGGAGYTDTQYF.